The 9 T cell receptor beta chains below were found in one sample sequenced in a study of blood T cell repertoires in COVID-19. Here immunoSEQ multiplex PCR was the method, and the copy in TCRdb shows in-frame clones only, minus some. The data contain about 190,000 clones, roughly 90% of them singletons. The specimen sequenced was peripheral blood. The receptors shown here come from a man in his forties or fifties with acute or convalescent COVID-19.

The rearrangement links TRBV6-5 to TRBJ1-1; 8 bases align to TRBD1. The CDR3 is made up of 14 amino acids. Germline trimming cut 3 bases from V and 5 bases from J; bases unmatched to any gene: 5. CDR1 and CDR2 (germline): MNHEY, SVGAGI. CDR3 nucleotides: TGTGCCAGCAGTTATTTACAGGGGGAAACTGAAGCTTTCTTT. This encodes CASSYLQGETEAFF.

This sequence joins TRBV3-1 (or the pseudogene TRBV3-2) and TRBJ2-2; D is unclear. Trimming left V 4 bases short and J 1 base short, with 10 bases between. Per the germline V gene, CDR1 is LGHDT and CDR2 is YNNKEL (reference sequence). The CDR3 loop spans 15 amino acids. CDR3 in DNA: TGTGCCAGCAGCCCACTTCCCGGGAACACCGGGGAGCTGTTTTTT. Its protein product is CASSPLPGNTGELFF.

V and J are TRBV12-3 or TRBV12-4 and TRBJ1-1, with D uncertain. V lost 1 base and J 1 base, leaving 4 bases between the germline ends. This CDR3 contains 13 residues. This CDR3 reads CASSLVGNTEAFF. CDR3 DNA: TGTGCCAGCAGTTTAGTCGGGAACACTGAAGCTTTCTTT.

V and J are TRBV6-4 and TRBJ1-2; TRBD1 agrees at 9 bases. V was pared by 5 bases and J by 7 bases, with 14 bases of the junction left unmatched. From germline, CDR1 is MRHNA and CDR2 SNTAGT. The CDR3 is 16 residues long. The CDR3: CASSRGRQGVSSGYTF. The DNA of the CDR3 is TGTGCCAGCAGTCGTGGAAGACAGGGGGTATCGAGTGGCTACACCTTC.

The genes are TRBV5-6 and TRBJ2-3, with 9 bases matching TRBD2. The length of the CDR3 is 16 residues. The germline V gene encodes CDR1 SGHDT and CDR2 YYEEEE. The V segment lost 1 base and the J segment 6 bases; nucleotides outside the gene matches: 9. CDR3 DNA sequence: TGTGCCAGCAGCTTGAAGGGCGGGGGGGCGATGGATACGCAGTATTTT. This sequence encodes CASSLKGGGAMDTQYF.

The chain combines TRBV5-1 with TRBJ1-2; 10 bases map to TRBD1. V lost 5 bases, J lost 3 bases, and 4 bases stayed unmatched. Per the germline V gene, CDR1 is SGHRS and CDR2 is YFSETQ. The CDR3 is made up of 14 amino acids. CDR3 nucleotide sequence: TGCGCCAGCAGTCGGACAGGGGGTGACTATGGCTACACCTTC. Translating it yields CASSRTGGDYGYTF.

The chain combines TRBV18 with TRBJ2-5, with D tentatively TRBD2 (7 bases). Trimming removed 3 bases at V and 5 bases at J, with 10 bases between. CDR1 is KGHSH, CDR2 LQKENI, per germline. CDR3 size: 13 residues. CDR3 sequence (DNA): TGTGCCAGCTCACCGGGGGGGGCCGAGACCCAGTACTTC. It codes for CASSPGGAETQYF.

The CDR3 DNA follows: TGCGCCAGCAGCTGGGGTCCCGGGACAGGGGTGAACACTGAAGCTTTCTTT. This translates into CASSWGPGTGVNTEAFF. The J gene is TRBJ1-1, the V gene TRBV5-1; 10 bases are shared with TRBD1. The germline CDR1 and CDR2 sequences are SGHRS and YFSETQ. The CDR3 is 17 amino acids. V lost 3 bases to trimming and J lost 0 bases; unmatched junction nucleotides: 8.

The rearrangement uses TRBV18 and TRBJ1-4, with 11 bases that match TRBD1. Germline V gene lookup returns CDR1 KGHSH and CDR2 LQKENI. Trimming took 3 bases from V and 0 from J; bases not matched to a gene: 0. The CDR3 is 16 amino acids. The CDR3 region is CASSPGQGATNEKLFF. DNA for the CDR3: TGTGCCAGCTCACCGGGACAGGGGGCAACTAATGAAAAACTGTTTTTT.